Presented here are 25 T cell receptor beta chains from one specimen sequenced in a study of T cells in tumors after PD-1 blockade. Produced via immunoSEQ multiplex PCR; TCRdb's table is partial and in-frame only. The sample records 55,000 to 70,000 clones, around four fifths being singletons. The sequenced sample was PBMCs, obtained before anti-PD-1 treatment. The receptors shown here come from a human donor with basal cell carcinoma.

The genes are TRBV6-2 or TRBV6-3 and TRBJ2-7, with TRBD1 as a possible D gene (5 bases). This CDR3 region has 12 residues. The germline V gene encodes CDR1 MNHEY and CDR2 SVGEGT. The V end was cut by 6 bases, the J end by 4 bases, with 10 bases between. CDR3 nucleotide sequence: TGTGCCAGCAGCCCAGGGAAATACGAGCAGTACTTC. Protein: CASSPGKYEQYF.

The chain's CDR3 is CASIGGYTYEQYF. CDR3 bases: TGTGCCAGCATCGGCGGGTACACCTACGAGCAGTACTTC. The chain uses TRBV2 and TRBJ2-7; D may be TRBD2 (5 bases). The CDR3 is made up of 13 amino acids. V was shortened by 7 bases and J by 2 bases, with 12 bases between the two germline ends. Germline CDR1 is SNHLY and CDR2 is FYNNEI.

This chain joins TRBV18 and TRBJ2-7; D is possibly TRBD1 (5 bases). V gave up 1 base and J gave up 0 bases, with 16 bases separating them. The CDR3 extends over 17 amino acids. Germline CDR1 KGHSH, CDR2 LQKENI. In DNA form, the CDR3 reads TGTGCCAGCTCACCACTTCGACAGAGAGAGTACTCCTACGAGCAGTACTTC. The encoded protein is CASSPLRQREYSYEQYF.

The V call is TRBV5-1, the J call TRBJ2-2; 8 bases are a match to TRBD2. Germline lookup yields CDR1 SGHRS and CDR2 YFSETQ. Trimming at V came to 7 bases and at J to 5 bases, leaving 19 bases not matched to a gene. The CDR3 covers 18 residues. The CDR3 DNA reads TGCGCCAGCGACCCTTCGGGGGGGCCGTGGATCAATACCGGGGAGCTGTTTTTT. This gives the protein CASDPSGGPWINTGELFF.

This clone came up once. V and J are TRBV29-1 and TRBJ2-5; D may match TRBD1 or TRBD2 (5 bases each). Trimming took 6 bases from V and 5 from J, leaving 13 bases between them. The germline gives CDR1 SQVTM, CDR2 ANQGSEA. The CDR3 length is 12 residues. CDR3 sequence: CSVRRGVETQYF. The DNA of the CDR3 is TGCAGCGTCCGACGGGGCGTGGAGACCCAGTACTTC.

The V gene is TRBV2, the J gene TRBJ2-1, with 14 bases matching TRBD2. The V gene's germline CDR1 is SNHLY and CDR2 FYNNEI. The CDR3 runs to 16 residues. V was pared by 5 bases and J by 7 bases, with 7 bases of the junction left unmatched. DNA of the CDR3: TGTGCCAGCAGTACCCGACTAGCGGGGGGGCTGAATGAGCAGTTCTTC. Its protein product is CASSTRLAGGLNEQFF.

This clone was counted only a few times. The CDR3 nucleotides read TGCAGTGCCAGTGGGGCACGGGGTAGGGACACTGAAGCTTTCTTT. Translating gives CSASGARGRDTEAFF. The chain employs TRBV20-1 and TRBJ1-1; tentative D call: TRBD1 (5 bases). The CDR3 loop spans 15 amino acids. Germline V gives CDR1 DFQATT, CDR2 SNEGSKA (reference sequence). V lost 6 bases and J lost 3, with 20 bases in between.

The chain has TRBV10-3 and TRBJ1-1; D ambiguous. Germline values: CDR1 ENHRY, CDR2 SYGVKD. Trimming took off 10 bases at V and 1 base at J, with 7 bases between the two ends. The CDR3 loop spans 11 amino acids. The CDR3 nucleotides read TGTGCCAGAAGCAGGAACACTGAAGCTTTCTTT. Amino acids: CARSRNTEAFF.

The chain carries TRBV19 and TRBJ1-5; the match to TRBD1 covers 8 bases. The V segment lost 7 bases and the J segment 0 bases; nucleotides outside the gene matches: 2. The CDR3 runs to 14 residues. CDR1 and CDR2 from the germline V gene are LNHDA and SQIVND (reference sequence). The DNA of the CDR3 is TGTGCCAGTACGACAGGGGCTAGCAATCAGCCCCAGCATTTT. Its protein is CASTTGASNQPQHF.

This sequence joins TRBV5-1 and TRBJ2-1; 7 bases agree with TRBD1. The CDR3 sequence is 16 residues long. The germline gives CDR1 SGHRS, CDR2 YFSETQ. V lost 4 bases to trimming and J lost 4 bases; unmatched junction nucleotides: 11. The CDR3 sequence is CASSLTWDRTYNEQFF. Written as DNA, the CDR3 is TGCGCCAGCAGCCTGACTTGGGACAGAACTTACAATGAGCAGTTCTTC.

The CDR3 DNA sequence: TGCGCCAGGGGAATATACACCTACGAGCAGTACTTC. This gives the protein CARGIYTYEQYF. V is TRBV5-1 and J is TRBJ2-7; D is unclear. V was clipped by 8 bases and J by 2 bases, with 11 bases between them. Per the germline V gene, CDR1 is SGHRS and CDR2 is YFSETQ. The CDR3 runs to 12 residues.

The rearrangement links TRBV6-1 to TRBJ1-4; D is ambiguous. V was shortened by 0 bases and J by 6 bases, with 11 bases between the two germline ends. Germline CDR1 is MNHNS and CDR2 is SASEGT. The CDR3 covers 15 residues. As DNA, the CDR3 is TGTGCCAGCAGTGAAGCTTCGGGGAGGGATGAAAAACTGTTTTTT. This translates into CASSEASGRDEKLFF.

This chain connects TRBV4-1 to TRBJ2-5, with D possibly matching TRBD1 (6 bases). The CDR3 spans 16 residues. V lost 2 bases, J lost 2 bases, and 15 bases lay in between. Germline CDR1 reads MGHRA; CDR2 reads YSYEKL. CDR3 sequence reads: CASSQSTGSSQETQYF. The CDR3 DNA follows: TGCGCCAGCAGCCAATCAACAGGGTCATCACAAGAGACCCAGTACTTC.

The chain couples TRBV27 to TRBJ2-7; D perhaps matches TRBD1 (5 bases). Deletions cut 0 bases from V and 4 bases from J, with 10 bases between. The CDR3 runs 14 residues. The V gene's germline CDR1 is MNHEY and CDR2 SMNVEV (reference sequence). DNA for the CDR3: TGTGCCAGCAGTTTATCGGCAGGGTTGTACGAGCAGTACTTC. Its translation is CASSLSAGLYEQYF.

The chain's CDR3 is CASSRSRGNEQFF. CDR3 DNA: TGTGCCAGCAGCCGTTCGAGGGGCAATGAGCAGTTCTTC. This chain links TRBV7-8 with TRBJ2-1; the D call may be TRBD1 or TRBD2 (5 bases each). The V end was cut by 5 bases, the J end by 6 bases, with 11 bases between. This CDR3 is built from 13 residues. Germline V gene sequence: CDR1 SGHVS, CDR2 FQNEAQ.

V is TRBV27 and J is TRBJ2-7; 8 nucleotides line up with TRBD1. CDR1 and CDR2 from the germline V gene are MNHEY and SMNVEV (reference sequence). CDR3 length equals 15 residues. J was trimmed by 6 bases and V by 5 bases; bases with no gene match: 12. This CDR3 is CASSPTTGGRSEQYF. The CDR3 DNA is TGTGCCAGCAGTCCCACCACAGGGGGAAGGAGCGAGCAGTACTTC.

This clone came up a few times. The genes are TRBV13 and TRBJ2-1, with 11 bases lining up with TRBD2. The CDR3 totals 20 residues. The germline V gene has CDR1 PRHDT and CDR2 FYEKMQ (reference sequence). V lost 0 bases, J lost 1 base, and 11 bases stayed unmatched. The CDR3 nucleotides are TGTGCCAGCAGCTTAGGGCTAGCGGGGGGCTACCCGGGGTCCTACAATGAGCAGTTCTTC. Translating it yields CASSLGLAGGYPGSYNEQFF.

The rearrangement uses TRBV30 and TRBJ1-5; 11 nucleotides align to TRBD1. In germline, CDR1 is GTSNPN, CDR2 SVGIG (reference sequence). There are 17 residues in the CDR3. Trimming cost V 1 base and J 6 bases; bases outside gene matches: 11. The CDR3 DNA reads TGTGCCTGGAGTGAGGACAGGGGGCGAGATCTTGGTCAGCCCCAGCATTTT. Protein sequence: CAWSEDRGRDLGQPQHF.

The chain links TRBV6-5 to TRBJ1-2, with D possibly TRBD1 on 6 matching bases. The CDR3 extends over 13 amino acids. V lost 7 bases and J 7 bases, leaving 16 bases between the germline ends. The germline V gene encodes CDR1 MNHEY and CDR2 SVGAGI. CDR3 sequence: CASTPRGAGGYTF. The CDR3 DNA sequence: TGTGCCAGCACCCCACGGGGGGCTGGTGGCTACACCTTC.

The chain uses TRBV20-1 and TRBJ1-2; D unresolved. The CDR3 runs to 11 residues. V was clipped by 5 bases and J by 8 bases, with 12 bases between them. The germline V gene encodes CDR1 DFQATT and CDR2 SNEGSKA (reference sequence). The CDR3 DNA reads as TGCAGTGCTTTCAGTGGGAGCGGCTACACCTTC. It yields the protein CSAFSGSGYTF.

The chain recombines TRBV15 with TRBJ2-1; 12 nucleotides align to TRBD2. Trimming at V came to 3 bases and at J to 9 bases, leaving 6 bases not matched to a gene. The CDR3 loop spans 15 amino acids. Germline V lookup: CDR1 LNHNV, CDR2 YYDKDF (reference sequence). The CDR3 DNA reads as TGTGCCACCAGCAGCCTAGCGGGGGGGCAAGTTGAGCAGTTCTTC. Its protein is CATSSLAGGQVEQFF.

As for this clone: Different DNA sequences within this sample yield the same CDR3. V and J are TRBV6-5 and TRBJ1-4; TRBD1 aligns across 7 bases. Germline values: CDR1 MNHEY, CDR2 SVGAGI. This CDR3 has 13 residues. With 8 bases clipped from V and 6 bases from J, the junction kept 6 bases outside the gene matches. The CDR3 nucleotides read TGTGCCAGCGAGCGGGACAGAGATGAAAAACTGTTTTTT. This gives the protein CASERDRDEKLFF.

This clone was seen just once. The chain combines TRBV7-2 with TRBJ2-1; D is unclear. Germline CDR1 and CDR2: SGHTA and FQGNSA. This CDR3 has 13 amino acids. V lost 5 bases to trimming and J lost 3 bases, with 8 bases between them. CDR3 sequence reads: CASSHSYYNEQFF. DNA of the CDR3: TGTGCCAGCAGCCACTCCTACTACAATGAGCAGTTCTTC. Using reference TRBV7-2 and TRBJ2-1 for the parts outside the CDR3, the full variable domain is GAGVSQSPSNKVTEKGKDVELRCDPISGHTALYWYRQSLGQGLEFLIYFQGNSAPDKSGLPSDRFSAERTGGSVSTLTIQRTQQEDSAVYLCASSHSYYNEQFFGPGTRLTVL.

The chain joins TRBV10-3 to TRBJ1-3; TRBD1 is a possible D gene (5 bases). Germline CDR1 reads ENHRY; CDR2 reads SYGVKD. The CDR3 covers 17 residues. V was shortened by 2 bases and J by 4 bases, with 18 bases between the two germline ends. CDR3: CAISEEILGVYGNTIYF. The CDR3 coding sequence is TGTGCCATCAGTGAGGAGATTTTGGGGGTCTACGGAAACACCATATATTTT.

This clone was observed a handful of times. The rearrangement joins TRBV9 to TRBJ1-5; maybe TRBD1 (5 bases). The CDR3 is 16 amino acids. Germline V gene data show CDR1 as SGDLS and CDR2 as YYNGEE. V gave up 3 bases and J gave up 6 bases, with 19 bases separating them. In DNA form, the CDR3 reads TGTGCCAGCAGCGCTCTGACGGGGCAGGCGGCTCAGCCCCAGCATTTT. This sequence encodes CASSALTGQAAQPQHF.